The 3 T cell receptor beta chains below all came from one sample that was sequenced in a study of T and B cells in COVID-19 patients. BIOMED2 TRB-A/B primer pools were used in multiplex TRB PCR. TCRdb re-called the multiplex PCR reads with MiXCR, one entry per CDR3 protein. The repertoire consists of roughly 25,000 distinct CDR3 sequences, with 30% to 35% occurring once and the leading ten covering 1.7%. Each TRB amplification used about 250-550 ng of genomic DNA from blood. Specimen: blood. These receptors originate from a human donor who had recovered from COVID-19.

The CDR3: CASSTSTSYEQYF. The DNA for the CDR3 is TGTGCCAGCAGTACATCGACCTCCTACGAGCAGTACTTC. The chain links TRBV6-5 to TRBJ2-7; D is uncertain. Germline CDR1 is MNHEY and CDR2 is SVGAGI. This CDR3 spans 13 amino acids. The V end was cut by 5 bases, the J end by 0 bases, with 8 bases between.

This clonotype has just a few counts. The genes are TRBV12-3 or TRBV12-4 and TRBJ1-3, with unresolved D. Trimming pared 9 bases from V and 4 bases from J, leaving 16 bases between. CDR3 length: 14 amino acids. CDR3 in amino acids: CASLPAGRGNTIYF. DNA of the CDR3: TGTGCCAGTTTGCCGGCAGGTCGAGGAAACACCATATATTTT.

This clonotype appeared a few times. The chain couples TRBV7-2 to TRBJ2-3; D not resolved. Germline V lookup: CDR1 SGHTA, CDR2 FQGNSA. V was shortened by 5 bases and J by 6 bases, with 12 bases between the two germline ends. The CDR3 runs 13 residues. The CDR3 sequence: CASSPGVADTQYF. The CDR3 bases are TGTGCCAGCAGCCCCGGAGTTGCGGATACGCAGTATTTT. Together with reference TRBV7-2 and TRBJ2-3, the CDR3 gives the full variable domain: GAGVSQSPSNKVTEKGKDVELRCDPISGHTALYWYRQSLGQGLEFLIYFQGNSAPDKSGLPSDRFSAERTGGSVSTLTIQRTQQEDSAVYLCASSPGVADTQYFGPGTRLTVL.